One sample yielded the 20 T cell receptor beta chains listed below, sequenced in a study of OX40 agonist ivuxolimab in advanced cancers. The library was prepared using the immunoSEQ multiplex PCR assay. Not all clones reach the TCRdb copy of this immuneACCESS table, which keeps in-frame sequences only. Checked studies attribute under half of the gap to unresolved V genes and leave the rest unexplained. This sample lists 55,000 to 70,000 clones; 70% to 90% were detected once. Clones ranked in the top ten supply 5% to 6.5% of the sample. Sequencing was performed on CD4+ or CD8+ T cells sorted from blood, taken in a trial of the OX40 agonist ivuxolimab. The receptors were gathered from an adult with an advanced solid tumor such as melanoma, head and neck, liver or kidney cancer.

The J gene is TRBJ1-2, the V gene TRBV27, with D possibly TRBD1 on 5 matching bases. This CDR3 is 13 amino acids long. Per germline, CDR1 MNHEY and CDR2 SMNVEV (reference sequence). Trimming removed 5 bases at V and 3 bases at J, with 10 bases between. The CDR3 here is CASSRSRDYGYTF. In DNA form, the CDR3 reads TGTGCCAGCAGTCGATCCAGGGACTATGGCTACACCTTC.

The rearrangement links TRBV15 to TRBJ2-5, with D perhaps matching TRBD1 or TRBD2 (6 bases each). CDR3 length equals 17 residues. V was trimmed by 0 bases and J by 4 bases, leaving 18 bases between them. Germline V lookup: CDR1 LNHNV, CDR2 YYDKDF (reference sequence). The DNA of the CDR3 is TGTGCCACCAGCAGAGAATTTGTGGGGGGCCGGGTAGAGACCCAGTACTTC. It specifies CATSREFVGGRVETQYF.

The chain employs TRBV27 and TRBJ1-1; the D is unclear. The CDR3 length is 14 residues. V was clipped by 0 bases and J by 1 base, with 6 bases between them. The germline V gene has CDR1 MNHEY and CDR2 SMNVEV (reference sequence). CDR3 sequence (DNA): TGTGCCAGCAGTTTATCTAACCCGAACACTGAAGCTTTCTTT. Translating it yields CASSLSNPNTEAFF.

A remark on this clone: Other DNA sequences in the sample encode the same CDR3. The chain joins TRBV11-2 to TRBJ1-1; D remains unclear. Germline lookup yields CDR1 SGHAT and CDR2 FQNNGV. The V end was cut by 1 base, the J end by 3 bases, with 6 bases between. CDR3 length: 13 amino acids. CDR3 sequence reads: CASSLVYYTEAFF. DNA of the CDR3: TGTGCCAGCAGCTTAGTCTATTACACTGAAGCTTTCTTT.

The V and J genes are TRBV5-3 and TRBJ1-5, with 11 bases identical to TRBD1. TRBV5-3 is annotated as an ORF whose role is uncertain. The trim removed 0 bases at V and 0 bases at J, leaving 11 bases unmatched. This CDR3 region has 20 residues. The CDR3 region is CARSLGQGQGAPYSNQPQHF. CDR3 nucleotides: TGTGCCAGAAGCTTGGGACAAGGACAGGGGGCCCCGTATAGCAATCAGCCCCAGCATTTT.

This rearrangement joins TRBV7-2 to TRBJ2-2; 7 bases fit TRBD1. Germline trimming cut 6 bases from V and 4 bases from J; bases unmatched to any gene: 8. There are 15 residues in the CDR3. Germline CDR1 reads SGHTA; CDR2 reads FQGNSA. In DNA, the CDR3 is TGTGCCAGCAGTCGGAATCCAGGGGGCACCGGGGAGCTGTTTTTT. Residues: CASSRNPGGTGELFF.

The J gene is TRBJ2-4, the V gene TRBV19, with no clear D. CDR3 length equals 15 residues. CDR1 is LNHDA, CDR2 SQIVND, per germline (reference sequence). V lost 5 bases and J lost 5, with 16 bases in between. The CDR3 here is CASSFRPDFQNIQYF. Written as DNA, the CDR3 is TGTGCCAGTAGTTTCCGACCCGACTTTCAAAACATTCAGTACTTC.

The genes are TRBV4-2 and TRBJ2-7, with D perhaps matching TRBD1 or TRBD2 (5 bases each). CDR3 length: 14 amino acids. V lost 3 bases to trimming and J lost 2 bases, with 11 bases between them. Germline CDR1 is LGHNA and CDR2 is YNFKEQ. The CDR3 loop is CASSHTTGPYEQYF. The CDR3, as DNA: TGTGCCAGCAGCCACACGACGGGGCCCTACGAGCAGTACTTC.

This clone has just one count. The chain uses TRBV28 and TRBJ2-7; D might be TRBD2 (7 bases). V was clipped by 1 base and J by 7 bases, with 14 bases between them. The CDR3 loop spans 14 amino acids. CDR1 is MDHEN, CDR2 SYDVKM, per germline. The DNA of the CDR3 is TGTGCCAGCAGTTTATTCGCGGGGGCAGGGGAGCAGTACTTC. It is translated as CASSLFAGAGEQYF.

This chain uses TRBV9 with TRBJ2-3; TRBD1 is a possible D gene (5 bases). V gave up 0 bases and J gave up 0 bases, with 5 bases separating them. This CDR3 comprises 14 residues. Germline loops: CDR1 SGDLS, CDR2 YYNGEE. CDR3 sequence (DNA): TGTGCCAGCAGCGTAGGGGGCAGCACAGATACGCAGTATTTT. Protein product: CASSVGGSTDTQYF. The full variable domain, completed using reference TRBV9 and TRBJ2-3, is DSGVTQTPKHLITATGQRVTLRCSPRSGDLSVYWYQQSLDQGLQFLIQYYNGEERAKGNILERFSAQQFPDLHSELNLSSLELGDSALYFCASSVGGSTDTQYFGPGTRLTVL.

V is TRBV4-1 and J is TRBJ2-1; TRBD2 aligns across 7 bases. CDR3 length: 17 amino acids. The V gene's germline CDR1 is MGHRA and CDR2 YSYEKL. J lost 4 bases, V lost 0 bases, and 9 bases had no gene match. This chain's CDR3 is CASSQDVGRGPYNEQFF. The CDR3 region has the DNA TGCGCCAGCAGCCAAGATGTGGGGAGGGGCCCGTACAATGAGCAGTTCTTC.

The DNA for the CDR3 is TGTGCCAGCAGCCTCGGACAGGGGATTAAAGCTTTCTTT. Translated: CASSLGQGIKAFF. The rearrangement uses TRBV11-1 and TRBJ1-1, with TRBD1 matching over 9 bases. The CDR3 is made up of 13 amino acids. The germline gives CDR1 SGHAT, CDR2 FQDESV (reference sequence). Trimming took 5 bases from V and 9 from J; bases not matched to a gene: 7. The whole variable domain, filled in from reference TRBV11-1 and TRBJ1-1, reads EAEVAQSPRYKITEKSQAVAFWCDPISGHATLYWYRQILGQGPELLVQFQDESVVDDSQLPKDRFSAERLKGVDSTLKIQPAELGDSAMYLCASSLGQGIKAFFGQGTRLTVV.

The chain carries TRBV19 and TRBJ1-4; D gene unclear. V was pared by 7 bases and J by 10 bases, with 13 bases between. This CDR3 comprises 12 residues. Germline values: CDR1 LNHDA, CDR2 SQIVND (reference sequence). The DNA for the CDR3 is TGTGCCAGTATGTTCGGTGGAGGAAAACTGTTTTTT. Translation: CASMFGGGKLFF.

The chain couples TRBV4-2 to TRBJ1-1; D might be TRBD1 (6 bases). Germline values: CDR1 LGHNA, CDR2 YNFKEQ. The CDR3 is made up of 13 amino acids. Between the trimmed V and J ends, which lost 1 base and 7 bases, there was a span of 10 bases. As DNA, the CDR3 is TGTGCCAGCAGCCAAGTCGGGGGCCTTGAAGCTTTCTTT. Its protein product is CASSQVGGLEAFF.

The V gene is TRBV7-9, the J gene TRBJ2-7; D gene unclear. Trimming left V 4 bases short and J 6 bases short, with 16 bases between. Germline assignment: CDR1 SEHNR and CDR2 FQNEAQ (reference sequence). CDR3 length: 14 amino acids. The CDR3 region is CASSSPALPFEQYF. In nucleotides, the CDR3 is TGTGCCAGCAGCTCCCCTGCCCTCCCCTTCGAGCAGTACTTC.

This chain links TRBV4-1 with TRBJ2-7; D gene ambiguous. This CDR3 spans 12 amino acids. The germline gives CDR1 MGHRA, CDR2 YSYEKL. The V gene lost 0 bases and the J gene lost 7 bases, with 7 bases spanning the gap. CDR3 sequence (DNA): TGCGCCAGCAGCCAAGATCCGGCAGAGCAGTACTTC. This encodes CASSQDPAEQYF.

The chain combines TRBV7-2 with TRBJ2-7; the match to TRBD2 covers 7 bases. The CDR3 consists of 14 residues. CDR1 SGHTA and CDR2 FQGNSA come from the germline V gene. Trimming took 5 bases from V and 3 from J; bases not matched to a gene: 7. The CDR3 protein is CASSPGLGNYEQYF. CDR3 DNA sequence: TGTGCCAGCAGCCCCGGACTAGGTAACTACGAGCAGTACTTC.

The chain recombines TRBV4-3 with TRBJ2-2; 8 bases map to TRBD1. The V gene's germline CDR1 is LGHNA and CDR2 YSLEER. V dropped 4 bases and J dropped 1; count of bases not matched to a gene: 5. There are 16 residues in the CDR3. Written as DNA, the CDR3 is TGCGCCAGCAGCCGAGCCGGGACAGGGAACACCGGGGAGCTGTTTTTT. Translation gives CASSRAGTGNTGELFF.

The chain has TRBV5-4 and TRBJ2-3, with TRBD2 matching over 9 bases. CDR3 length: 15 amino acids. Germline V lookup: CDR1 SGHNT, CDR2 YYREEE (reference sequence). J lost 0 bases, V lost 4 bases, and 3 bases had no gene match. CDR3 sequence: CASSRTSESTDTQYF. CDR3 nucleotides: TGTGCCAGCAGCCGGACTAGCGAGAGCACAGATACGCAGTATTTT.

The CDR3 sequence: CASSPHVIGELFF. The CDR3 nucleotides read TGTGCCAGCAGCCCCCACGTGATCGGGGAGCTGTTTTTT. J is TRBJ2-2 and V is TRBV7-9; no clear D gene. This CDR3 spans 13 amino acids. Germline CDR1 and CDR2: SEHNR and FQNEAQ (reference sequence). Trimming left V 5 bases short and J 7 bases short, with 11 bases between.